These 24 T cell receptor beta chains came from one sample sequenced in a study of cytomegalovirus exposure and HLA in healthy donors. PCR employed 60 Vbeta and 13 Jbeta primers. TCRdb keeps only in-frame clones here, not all; method: immunoSEQ multiplex PCR. Here the sample spans some 130,000 clones, approximately 70% being singletons. The specimen sequenced was PBMCs. These receptors were collected from a human donor in good health.

The chain couples TRBV28 to TRBJ1-6; tentatively, D is TRBD1 (5 bases). The germline V and J ends were trimmed by 5 bases and 7 bases, with 12 bases remaining between them. The germline V gene has CDR1 MDHEN and CDR2 SYDVKM. The CDR3 covers 14 residues. This CDR3 is CASSLGLANSPLHF. CDR3 in DNA: TGTGCCAGCAGTCTGGGACTGGCAAATTCACCCCTCCACTTT.

The J gene is TRBJ2-2, the V gene TRBV18; 11 positions match TRBD2. This CDR3 contains 15 residues. V trimming: 2 bases; J trimming: 8 bases; junction bases outside the gene matches: 4. CDR1 KGHSH and CDR2 LQKENI come from the germline V gene. This CDR3 reads CASSPGLAGGGELFF. DNA of the CDR3: TGTGCCAGCTCACCAGGACTAGCGGGCGGTGGGGAGCTGTTTTTT.

The chain joins TRBV10-2 to TRBJ2-1, with D tentatively TRBD2 (6 bases). Trimming pared 8 bases from V and 7 bases from J, leaving 21 bases between. There are 15 residues in the CDR3. The germline gives CDR1 WSHSY, CDR2 SAAADI. CDR3 DNA: TGCGCCAGCGAGACGAGTTACTCAGGGAGGAATGAGCAGTTCTTC. Protein sequence: CASETSYSGRNEQFF.

This clone was detected only a few times. The genes are TRBV19 and TRBJ2-2, with 7 bases that match TRBD1. The germline CDR1 and CDR2 sequences are LNHDA and SQIVND (reference sequence). There are 15 residues in the CDR3. V lost 7 bases, J lost 0 bases, and 5 bases stayed unmatched. The CDR3: CASTPGTANTGELFF. The CDR3 region has the DNA TGTGCCAGTACCCCCGGGACAGCGAACACCGGGGAGCTGTTTTTT.

The rearrangement uses TRBV15 and TRBJ2-7; 7 bases agree with TRBD1. This CDR3 contains 16 residues. The trim removed 2 bases at V and 2 bases at J, leaving 9 bases unmatched. Germline V gene sequence: CDR1 LNHNV, CDR2 YYDKDF (reference sequence). CDR3 sequence: CATSRTRQGNTYEQYF. In DNA, the CDR3 is TGTGCCACCAGCAGAACTAGACAGGGCAACACCTACGAGCAGTACTTC. Full variable domain (remainder filled in from reference TRBV15 and TRBJ2-7): DAMVIQNPRYQVTQFGKPVTLSCSQTLNHNVMYWYQQKSSQAPKLLFHYYDKDFNNEADTPDNFQSRRPNTSFCFLDIRSPGLGDTAMYLCATSRTRQGNTYEQYFGPGTRLTVT.

This chain uses TRBV9 with TRBJ2-3, with a weak D call TRBD1 (5 bases). Deletions cut 3 bases from V and 4 bases from J, with 15 bases between. The CDR3 has 15 amino acids. CDR1 and CDR2 from the germline V gene are SGDLS and YYNGEE. The CDR3 DNA is TGTGCCAGCAGCGCGCAGGGATTTAGGGCAGATACGCAGTATTTT. This gives the protein CASSAQGFRADTQYF.

The rearrangement uses TRBV5-4 and TRBJ2-1; weak D call: TRBD2 (6 bases). Between the trimmed V and J ends, which lost 4 bases and 0 bases, there was a span of 11 bases. The CDR3 covers 15 residues. Germline loops: CDR1 SGHNT, CDR2 YYREEE (reference sequence). As DNA, the CDR3 is TGTGCCAGCAGCGAAACTAGCCGCTCCTACAATGAGCAGTTCTTC. It codes for CASSETSRSYNEQFF.

V and J are TRBV6-5 and TRBJ2-7; TRBD2 matches at 7 bases. Germline-derived CDR1 and CDR2 are MNHEY and SVGAGI. This CDR3 is 13 amino acids long. The V and J ends lost 5 bases and 4 bases, in that order; junction bases with no gene match: 5. The CDR3: CASSAASGYEQYF. The CDR3 nucleotides are TGTGCCAGCAGTGCTGCTAGCGGTTACGAGCAGTACTTC.

The V gene is TRBV12-5, the J gene TRBJ2-1, with D perhaps TRBD2 (6 bases). V was trimmed by 5 bases and J by 9 bases, leaving 20 bases between them. Germline V gene sequence: CDR1 LGHNT, CDR2 FRNRAP. The CDR3 covers 15 residues. CDR3 coding DNA: TGTGCTAGTGGTCCGGAGACTAGGGTGGTTGCTGAGCAGTTCTTC. Residues: CASGPETRVVAEQFF.

This clone was recorded a few times. The chain joins TRBV19 to TRBJ1-1; possible D gene TRBD1, 6 bases. The CDR3 length is 13 residues. Germline CDR1 reads LNHDA; CDR2 reads SQIVND (reference sequence). Trimming pared 7 bases from V and 4 bases from J, leaving 13 bases between. CDR3 nucleotide sequence: TGTGCCAGTAACCAAGGCAGGGGCACTGAAGCTTTCTTT. Residues: CASNQGRGTEAFF.

This clone has a single count. The chain joins TRBV28 to TRBJ2-7; 11 bases align to TRBD2. Germline CDR1 MDHEN, CDR2 SYDVKM. J lost 4 bases, V lost 5 bases, and 7 bases had no gene match. This CDR3 spans 15 amino acids. CDR3 in amino acids: CASSVTSGTFYEQYF. The CDR3 nucleotides read TGTGCCAGCAGTGTGACTAGCGGGACCTTTTACGAGCAGTACTTC.

The chain uses TRBV13 and TRBJ2-7; TRBD1 matches 10 bases. The germline V gene has CDR1 PRHDT and CDR2 FYEKMQ (reference sequence). CDR3 length equals 14 residues. V shed 5 bases, J shed 6 bases, and the junction held 7 bases outside the gene matches. In DNA form, the CDR3 reads TGTGCCAGCAGCCCCTCGGGACAGGGGCCCGAGCAGTACTTC. Its translation: CASSPSGQGPEQYF.

This sequence joins TRBV4-1 and TRBJ2-5; D gene ambiguous. V lost 1 base to trimming and J lost 4 bases, with 22 bases between them. Germline values: CDR1 MGHRA, CDR2 YSYEKL. This CDR3 spans 18 amino acids. The CDR3 is CASSQGNLGSLIGETQYF. In nucleotides, the CDR3 is TGCGCCAGCAGCCAAGGGAACTTGGGCTCTCTAATCGGAGAGACCCAGTACTTC.

The sample holds a few counts of this clone. The chain links TRBV13 to TRBJ2-7, with D possibly TRBD2 on 6 matching bases. Trimming cost V 4 bases and J 5 bases, with 24 bases left between them. The CDR3 consists of 17 residues. CDR1 and CDR2 (germline): PRHDT, FYEKMQ (reference sequence). The CDR3: CASSSRLNRQWRDEQYF. In DNA, the CDR3 is TGTGCCAGCAGCTCCCGTCTGAATAGGCAGTGGAGGGACGAGCAGTACTTC.

Of note for this clone: One junction end does not reproduce the germline sequence, and a read error may be involved. The gene calls are TRBV27 and TRBJ2-1; TRBD1 matches 10 bases. The CDR3 is 15 residues long. The V gene's germline CDR1 is MNHEY and CDR2 SMNVEV (reference sequence). The CDR3 nucleotides read TGTGCCAGCAGTGTATCGGGACAGGGGCGCAATGAGCAGTTCTTC. Its translation is CASSVSGQGRNEQFF.

V gene TRBV27 combines with J gene TRBJ2-2, with a tentative D call TRBD1 (6 bases). Trimming shortened V by 5 bases and J by 1 base, and 11 bases separated the two germline ends. CDR3 length: 15 amino acids. CDR1 and CDR2 (germline): MNHEY, SMNVEV (reference sequence). The DNA for the CDR3 is TGTGCCAGCAGTAGCTGGACAGTGAACACCGGGGAGCTGTTTTTT. Amino acids: CASSSWTVNTGELFF.

A few counts support this clone. The V and J genes are TRBV7-3 and TRBJ2-1; 12 positions agree with TRBD2. The CDR3 sequence is 15 residues long. The V gene's germline CDR1 is SGHTA and CDR2 FQGTGA. V was clipped by 2 bases and J by 8 bases; unmatched bases: 4. Here the CDR3 DNA reads TGTGCCAGCAGCTTAGGGCTAGCGGGAGGGGATGAGCAGTTCTTC. Its translation is CASSLGLAGGDEQFF.

This clone appeared once. The rearrangement joins TRBV6-4 to TRBJ2-2; 7 bases are shared with TRBD1. The junction had 6 bases not matched to a gene; V was cut back by 7 bases and J by 1 base. This CDR3 comprises 15 residues. Germline values: CDR1 MRHNA, CDR2 SNTAGT. DNA of the CDR3: TGTGCCAGCACCAGGGACAGTCGGAACACCGGGGAGCTGTTTTTT. Translation: CASTRDSRNTGELFF.

V is TRBV28 and J is TRBJ2-1; maybe TRBD2 (6 bases). Germline V gene sequence: CDR1 MDHEN, CDR2 SYDVKM. The CDR3 is 14 residues long. Trimming removed 5 bases at V and 3 bases at J, with 11 bases between. The CDR3 spells CASSPGTGYNEQFF. The CDR3 bases are TGTGCCAGCAGTCCTGGGACTGGCTACAATGAGCAGTTCTTC.

This clone was observed a few times. This chain uses TRBV19 with TRBJ2-1, with 7 bases fitting TRBD1. This CDR3 spans 16 amino acids. The J segment lost 1 base and the V segment lost 5 bases, leaving 8 bases of the junction unmatched. Germline V gene sequence: CDR1 LNHDA, CDR2 SQIVND (reference sequence). This chain's CDR3 is CASSPRDSSSYNEQFF. For the CDR3, the DNA is TGTGCCAGTAGTCCCCGGGACAGTAGTTCCTACAATGAGCAGTTCTTC. Drawing the rest from reference TRBV19 and TRBJ2-1, the complete variable domain is DGGITQSPKYLFRKEGQNVTLSCEQNLNHDAMYWYRQDPGQGLRLIYYSQIVNDFQKGDIAEGYSVSREKKESFPLTVTSAQKNPTAFYLCASSPRDSSSYNEQFFGPGTRLTVL.

This clone occurred a few times. The chain recombines TRBV1 with TRBJ2-1; TRBD2, the table's D call, was not compared with the DNA. TRBV1 is a pseudogene. CDR3 size: 16 residues. The chain's CDR3 is CTSSQGTSGRNNEQFF. In nucleotides, the CDR3 is TGCACCAGCAGCCAAGGGACTAGCGGGAGAAACAATGAGCAGTTCTTC.

The rearrangement uses TRBV10-3 and TRBJ1-2; D is uncertain. Trimming removed 11 bases at V and 0 bases at J, with 7 bases between. The germline gives CDR1 ENHRY, CDR2 SYGVKD. The CDR3 is 11 residues long. The CDR3 here is CAVFSNYGYTF. For the CDR3, the DNA is TGTGCCGTTTTCTCTAACTATGGCTACACCTTC.

This clone was recorded a few times. The CDR3 nucleotides are TGTGCCAGTAGTCTTAGCGTTAACACCGGGGAGCTGTTTTTT. Translated, it gives CASSLSVNTGELFF. This chain uses TRBV19 with TRBJ2-2; TRBD2 might be the D (5 bases). CDR3 length: 14 amino acids. Germline CDR1 is LNHDA and CDR2 is SQIVND (reference sequence). The ends were cut back, 5 bases at V and 2 bases at J, with 9 bases in the middle. Together with reference TRBV19 and TRBJ2-2, the CDR3 gives the full variable domain: DGGITQSPKYLFRKEGQNVTLSCEQNLNHDAMYWYRQDPGQGLRLIYYSQIVNDFQKGDIAEGYSVSREKKESFPLTVTSAQKNPTAFYLCASSLSVNTGELFFGEGSRLTVL.

V usage is TRBV5-1 and J usage is TRBJ2-6; 11 bases match TRBD1. Germline V gene sequence: CDR1 SGHRS, CDR2 YFSETQ. There are 18 residues in the CDR3. With 3 bases clipped from V and 1 base from J, the junction kept 6 bases outside the gene matches. The CDR3 protein is CASSSSGTGGSGANVLTF. In DNA, the CDR3 is TGCGCCAGCAGCTCATCCGGGACAGGGGGTTCTGGGGCCAACGTCCTGACTTTC.